This entry lists 17 T cell receptor beta chains sequenced from one sample in a study of OX40 agonist ivuxolimab in advanced cancers. Assay: immunoSEQ multiplex PCR; the TCRdb copy retains only in-frame clones and omits some. The table includes tens of thousands of clones, roughly 90% detected once. The sequencing here drew on CD4+ or CD8+ T cells sorted from blood, taken in a trial of the OX40 agonist ivuxolimab. Receptor source: an adult with an advanced solid tumor such as melanoma, head and neck, liver or kidney cancer.

The chain joins TRBV6-5 to TRBJ2-7, with TRBD2 identical over 7 bases. The CDR3 covers 15 residues. Losses at the gene ends were 4 bases for V and 0 bases for J; bases not matched to a gene: 6. Germline V lookup: CDR1 MNHEY, CDR2 SVGAGI. CDR3: CASSSTSASSYEQYF. The CDR3 DNA sequence: TGTGCCAGCAGTTCCACTAGCGCCAGCTCCTACGAGCAGTACTTC.

The rearrangement links TRBV11-2 to TRBJ2-6; the D is unclear. Germline values: CDR1 SGHAT, CDR2 FQNNGV. The CDR3 is 13 amino acids. Trimming took 5 bases from V and 3 from J, leaving 5 bases between them. CDR3 nucleotides: TGTGCCAGCAGCAATTTTGGGGCCAACGTCCTGACTTTC. Its translation: CASSNFGANVLTF.

This rearrangement joins TRBV5-1 to TRBJ2-2; possible D gene TRBD2, 6 bases. Trimming stripped 4 bases from V and 4 bases from J, with 11 bases between. Germline values: CDR1 SGHRS, CDR2 YFSETQ. The CDR3 has 14 amino acids. As DNA, the CDR3 is TGCGCCAGCAGCCTCGGGACTTTCACCGGGGAGCTGTTTTTT. It codes for CASSLGTFTGELFF.

This chain connects TRBV11-2 to TRBJ2-1; 7 bases map to TRBD1. The junction had 8 bases not matched to a gene; V was cut back by 5 bases and J by 1 base. Germline CDR1 and CDR2: SGHAT and FQNNGV. The CDR3 runs 16 residues. The CDR3 region is CASSRLGGTSYNEQFF. The CDR3 nucleotides are TGTGCCAGCAGCCGGCTAGGGGGCACGTCCTACAATGAGCAGTTCTTC.

V gene TRBV28 combines with J gene TRBJ1-1; weak D call: TRBD1 (5 bases). The CDR3 has 14 residues. CDR1 and CDR2 (germline): MDHEN, SYDVKM. Trimming stripped 6 bases from V and 5 bases from J, with 16 bases between. The CDR3 DNA reads TGTGCCAGCAGCGGGCCAGGGCAATCGACTGAAGCTTTCTTT. Translated, it gives CASSGPGQSTEAFF.

The chain couples TRBV7-1 to TRBJ2-5; D remains unclear. TRBV7-1 carries the ORF label, with uncertain function. This CDR3 is built from 15 residues. With 3 bases removed from V and 1 base from J, the gap between germline ends came to 12 bases. CDR3 coding DNA: TGTGCCAGCAGCTCCGGGTTTTCCGTCCAAGAGACCCAGTACTTC. It codes for CASSSGFSVQETQYF.

The genes are TRBV2 and TRBJ2-5, with 12 bases aligning to TRBD2. CDR3 length equals 14 residues. Germline-derived CDR1 and CDR2 are SNHLY and FYNNEI. V was pared by 6 bases and J by 4 bases, with 3 bases of the junction left unmatched. The CDR3 DNA is TGTGCCAGCAGCTCGGGACTAGCGGGAGAGACCCAGTACTTC. It translates to CASSSGLAGETQYF.

The chain carries TRBV7-9 and TRBJ2-1; tentatively, D is TRBD1 or TRBD2 (5 bases each). CDR1 is SEHNR, CDR2 FQNEAQ, per germline (reference sequence). The CDR3 extends over 15 amino acids. V was shortened by 4 bases and J by 3 bases, with 13 bases between the two germline ends. This chain's CDR3 is CASSSAGTDYNEQFF. The CDR3 DNA is TGTGCCAGCAGCTCAGCCGGGACCGACTACAATGAGCAGTTCTTC.

The chain uses TRBV15 and TRBJ1-4; D is possibly TRBD1 (5 bases). Germline CDR1 reads LNHNV; CDR2 reads YYDKDF (reference sequence). The CDR3 is 16 amino acids. V was pared by 1 base and J by 6 bases, with 15 bases between. Here the CDR3 reads CATSRGSGLIDEKLFF. The CDR3 nucleotides are TGTGCCACCAGCAGAGGTTCGGGGCTGATCGATGAAAAACTGTTTTTT.

The V and J genes are TRBV5-1 and TRBJ2-7; D unresolved. Germline assignment: CDR1 SGHRS and CDR2 YFSETQ. V lost 0 bases and J lost 6, with 10 bases in between. The CDR3 is made up of 13 amino acids. CDR3 sequence: CASSLDQPSEQYF. The CDR3 DNA is TGCGCCAGCAGCTTGGACCAGCCCTCCGAGCAGTACTTC.

The chain uses TRBV7-8 and TRBJ2-2, with TRBD2 as a possible D gene (5 bases). Germline V CDR1 and CDR2: SGHVS, FQNEAQ. Trimming shortened V by 1 base and J by 4 bases, and 10 bases separated the two germline ends. The CDR3 totals 15 residues. CDR3 protein: CASSLVRVGTGELFF. As DNA, the CDR3 is TGTGCCAGCAGCTTAGTGCGGGTCGGCACCGGGGAGCTGTTTTTT.

The rearrangement joins TRBV29-1 to TRBJ1-5; 7 bases map to TRBD1. Unmatched junction bases numbered 4, after V lost 6 bases and J lost 2 bases. In germline, CDR1 is SQVTM, CDR2 ANQGSEA. The CDR3 runs to 13 residues. The chain's CDR3 is CSVGDSRNQPQHF. As DNA, the CDR3 is TGCAGCGTGGGGGACAGCCGCAATCAGCCCCAGCATTTT.

The chain has TRBV9 and TRBJ2-7; TRBD1 matches at 11 bases. The V segment lost 4 bases and the J segment 6 bases; nucleotides outside the gene matches: 9. The CDR3 has 15 amino acids. Germline V lookup: CDR1 SGDLS, CDR2 YYNGEE. The DNA of the CDR3 is TGTGCCAGCAGCCGCTGGGGACAGGGGGGTGGCGAGCAGTACTTC. As protein: CASSRWGQGGGEQYF.

The chain combines TRBV6-1 with TRBJ2-3; D gene ambiguous. Germline CDR1 reads MNHNS; CDR2 reads SASEGT. The CDR3 extends over 14 amino acids. Trimming took off 5 bases at V and 0 bases at J, with 9 bases between the two ends. This CDR3 reads CASSPLHSTDTQYF. The CDR3 DNA is TGTGCCAGCAGTCCTCTGCATAGCACAGATACGCAGTATTTT.

V usage is TRBV6-5 and J usage is TRBJ2-7; D may be TRBD1 or TRBD2 (5 bases each). V was shortened by 2 bases and J by 4 bases, with 9 bases between the two germline ends. The germline V gene encodes CDR1 MNHEY and CDR2 SVGAGI. This CDR3 has 13 amino acids. CDR3 sequence: CASSYGAGYEQYF. CDR3 DNA sequence: TGTGCCAGCAGTTACGGGGCGGGTTACGAGCAGTACTTC.

V usage is TRBV15 and J usage is TRBJ2-5, with D possibly TRBD2 on 5 matching bases. V lost 0 bases and J lost 5, with 7 bases in between. Germline CDR1 is LNHNV and CDR2 is YYDKDF (reference sequence). The CDR3 extends over 13 amino acids. The CDR3 loop is CATSRDRGETQYF. In DNA form, the CDR3 reads TGTGCCACCAGCAGAGATCGCGGGGAGACCCAGTACTTC.

The rearrangement uses TRBV5-1 and TRBJ2-4, with D possibly being TRBD2 (5 bases). This CDR3 region has 24 residues. The ends were cut back, 4 bases at V and 0 bases at J, with 38 bases in the middle. Germline CDR1 and CDR2: SGHRS and YFSETQ. The CDR3 reads CASSQTRRDARSPPVFLAKNIQYF. The CDR3 nucleotides are TGCGCCAGCAGCCAAACAAGACGGGATGCTAGGTCCCCCCCCGTCTTCCTAGCCAAAAACATTCAGTACTTC.